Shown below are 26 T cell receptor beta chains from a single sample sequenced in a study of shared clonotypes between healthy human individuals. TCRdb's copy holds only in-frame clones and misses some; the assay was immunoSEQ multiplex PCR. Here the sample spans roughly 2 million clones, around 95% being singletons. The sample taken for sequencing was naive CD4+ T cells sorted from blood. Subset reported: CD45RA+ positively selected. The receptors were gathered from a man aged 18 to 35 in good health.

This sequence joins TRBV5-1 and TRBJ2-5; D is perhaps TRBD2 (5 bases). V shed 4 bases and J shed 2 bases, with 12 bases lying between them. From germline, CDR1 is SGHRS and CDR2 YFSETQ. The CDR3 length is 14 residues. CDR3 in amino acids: CASSPGLSQETQYF. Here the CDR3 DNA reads TGCGCCAGCAGCCCCGGACTCTCTCAAGAGACCCAGTACTTC.

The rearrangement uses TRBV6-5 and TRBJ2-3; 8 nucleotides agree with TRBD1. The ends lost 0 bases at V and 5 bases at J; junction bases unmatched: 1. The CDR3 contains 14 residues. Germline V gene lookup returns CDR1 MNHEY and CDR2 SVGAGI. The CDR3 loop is CASSYSTGEDTQYF. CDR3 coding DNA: TGTGCCAGCAGTTACTCGACAGGGGAAGATACGCAGTATTTT.

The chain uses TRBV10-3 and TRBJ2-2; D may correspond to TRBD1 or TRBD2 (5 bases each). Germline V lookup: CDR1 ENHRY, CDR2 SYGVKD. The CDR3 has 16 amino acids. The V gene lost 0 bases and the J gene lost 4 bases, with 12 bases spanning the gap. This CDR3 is CAISESTGLVTGELFF. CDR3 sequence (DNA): TGTGCCATCAGTGAGTCAACGGGGCTGGTCACCGGGGAGCTGTTTTTT.

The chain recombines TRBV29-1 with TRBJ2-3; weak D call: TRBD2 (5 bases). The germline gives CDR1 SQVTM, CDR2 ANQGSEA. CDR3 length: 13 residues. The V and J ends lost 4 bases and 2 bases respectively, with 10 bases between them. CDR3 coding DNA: TGCAGCGTTGGCTTGGACTTCACAGATACGCAGTATTTT. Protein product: CSVGLDFTDTQYF.

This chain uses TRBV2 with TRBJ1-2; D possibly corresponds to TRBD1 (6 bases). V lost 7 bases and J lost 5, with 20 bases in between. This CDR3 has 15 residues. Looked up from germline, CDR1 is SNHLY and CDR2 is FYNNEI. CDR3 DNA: TGTGCCAGCACTCCAACAGGGTCCGTTGGGTATGGCTACACCTTC. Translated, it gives CASTPTGSVGYGYTF.

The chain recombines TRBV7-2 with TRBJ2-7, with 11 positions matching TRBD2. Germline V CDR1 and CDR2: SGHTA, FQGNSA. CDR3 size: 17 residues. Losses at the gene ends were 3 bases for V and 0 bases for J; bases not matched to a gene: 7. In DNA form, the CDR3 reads TGTGCCAGCAGCTTTTCGCCCGGGACTAGCGGCTCCTACGAGCAGTACTTC. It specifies CASSFSPGTSGSYEQYF.

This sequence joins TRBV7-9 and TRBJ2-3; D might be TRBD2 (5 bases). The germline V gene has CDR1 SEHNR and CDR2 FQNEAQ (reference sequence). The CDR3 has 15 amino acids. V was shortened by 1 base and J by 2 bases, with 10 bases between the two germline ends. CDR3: CASSLGGPDTDTQYF. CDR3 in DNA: TGTGCCAGCAGCTTAGGAGGGCCGGACACAGATACGCAGTATTTT.

The CDR3 region has the DNA TGTGCCAGTAGTATAGATCCCGAACGAAACATTCAGTACTTC. This sequence encodes CASSIDPERNIQYF. The chain carries TRBV19 and TRBJ2-4; D not resolved. The germline V gene encodes CDR1 LNHDA and CDR2 SQIVND (reference sequence). Trimming took off 0 bases at V and 6 bases at J, with 9 bases between the two ends. This CDR3 has 14 amino acids.

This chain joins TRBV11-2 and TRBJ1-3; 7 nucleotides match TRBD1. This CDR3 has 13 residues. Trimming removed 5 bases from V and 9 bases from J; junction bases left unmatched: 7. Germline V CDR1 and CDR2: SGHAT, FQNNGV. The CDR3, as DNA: TGTGCCAGCAGCCCACAGGGGCTCGGCACCATATATTTT. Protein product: CASSPQGLGTIYF. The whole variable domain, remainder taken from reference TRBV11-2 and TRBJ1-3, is EAGVAQSPRYKIIEKRQSVAFWCNPISGHATLYWYQQILGQGPKLLIQFQNNGVVDDSQLPKDRFSAERLKGVDSTLKIQPAKLEDSAVYLCASSPQGLGTIYFGEGSWLTVV.

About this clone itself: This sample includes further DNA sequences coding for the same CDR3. This chain's CDR3 is CASSESSGRTDTQYF. CDR3 sequence (DNA): TGCGCCAGCAGTGAGTCCAGCGGGAGAACAGATACGCAGTATTTT. The chain combines TRBV10-2 with TRBJ2-3; 8 bases align to TRBD2. V was pared by 0 bases and J by 3 bases, with 2 bases of the junction left unmatched. This CDR3 has 15 amino acids. The germline V gene encodes CDR1 WSHSY and CDR2 SAAADI.

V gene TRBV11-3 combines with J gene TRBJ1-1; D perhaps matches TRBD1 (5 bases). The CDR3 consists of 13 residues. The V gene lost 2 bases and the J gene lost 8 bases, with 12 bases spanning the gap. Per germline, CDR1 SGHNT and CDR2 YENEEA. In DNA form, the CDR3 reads TGTGCCAGCAGCTTAAGGGGAGGAAGCGAAGCTTTCTTT. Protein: CASSLRGGSEAFF.

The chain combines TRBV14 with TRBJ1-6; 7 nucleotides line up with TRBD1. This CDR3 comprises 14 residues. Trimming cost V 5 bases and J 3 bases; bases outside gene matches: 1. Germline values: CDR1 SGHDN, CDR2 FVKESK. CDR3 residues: CASSYRGYNSPLHF. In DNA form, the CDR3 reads TGTGCCAGCAGCTACAGGGGCTATAATTCACCCCTCCACTTT. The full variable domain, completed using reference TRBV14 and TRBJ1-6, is EAGVTQFPSHSVIEKGQTVTLRCDPISGHDNLYWYRRVMGKEIKFLLHFVKESKQDESGMPNNRFLAERTGGTYSTLKVQPAELEDSGVYFCASSYRGYNSPLHFGNGTRLTVT.

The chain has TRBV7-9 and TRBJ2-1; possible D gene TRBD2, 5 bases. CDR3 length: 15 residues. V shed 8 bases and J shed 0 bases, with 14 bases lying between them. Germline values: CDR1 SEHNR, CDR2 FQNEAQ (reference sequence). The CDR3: CASCSGQSSYNEQFF. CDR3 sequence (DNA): TGTGCCAGCTGCAGCGGCCAGAGCTCCTACAATGAGCAGTTCTTC.

CDR3 in amino acids: CASSGTGTNEKLFF. CDR3 in DNA: TGCGCCAGCAGCGGGACAGGGACTAATGAAAAACTGTTTTTT. The chain employs TRBV5-1 and TRBJ1-4; 9 bases align to TRBD1. Trimming at V came to 4 bases and at J to 2 bases, leaving 0 bases not matched to a gene. Germline V CDR1 and CDR2: SGHRS, YFSETQ. The CDR3 is 14 amino acids.

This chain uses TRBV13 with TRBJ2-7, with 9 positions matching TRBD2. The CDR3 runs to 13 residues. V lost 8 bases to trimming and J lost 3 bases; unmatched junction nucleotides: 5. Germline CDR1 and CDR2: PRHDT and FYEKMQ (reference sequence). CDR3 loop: CASWRSGSYEQYF. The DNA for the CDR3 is TGTGCCAGCTGGCGTAGCGGGAGCTACGAGCAGTACTTC.

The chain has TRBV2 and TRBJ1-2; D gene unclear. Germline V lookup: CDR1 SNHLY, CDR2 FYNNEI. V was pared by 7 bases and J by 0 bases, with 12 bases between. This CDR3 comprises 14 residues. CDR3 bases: TGTGCCAGCATCGGGGATTCAGCTAACTATGGCTACACCTTC. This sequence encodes CASIGDSANYGYTF.

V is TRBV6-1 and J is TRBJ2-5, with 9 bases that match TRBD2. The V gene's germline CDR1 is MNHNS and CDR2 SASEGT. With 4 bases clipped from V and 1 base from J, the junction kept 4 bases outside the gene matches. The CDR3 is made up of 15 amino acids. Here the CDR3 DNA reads TGTGCCAGCAGTGCGGTAGCGGGGGTCCAAGAGACCCAGTACTTC. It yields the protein CASSAVAGVQETQYF.

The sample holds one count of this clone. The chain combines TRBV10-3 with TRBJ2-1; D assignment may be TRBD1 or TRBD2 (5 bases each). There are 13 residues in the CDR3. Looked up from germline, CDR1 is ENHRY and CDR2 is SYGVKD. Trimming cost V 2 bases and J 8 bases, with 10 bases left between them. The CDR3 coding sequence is TGTGCCATCAGTGAGGGGACGCGGGATGAGCAGTTCTTC. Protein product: CAISEGTRDEQFF.

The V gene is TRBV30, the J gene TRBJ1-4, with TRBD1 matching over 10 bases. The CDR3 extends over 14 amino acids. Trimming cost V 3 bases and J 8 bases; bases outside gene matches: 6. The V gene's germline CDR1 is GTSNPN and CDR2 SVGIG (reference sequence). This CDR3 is CAWRTGGFLEKLFF. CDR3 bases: TGTGCCTGGAGGACAGGGGGCTTTCTAGAAAAACTGTTTTTT.

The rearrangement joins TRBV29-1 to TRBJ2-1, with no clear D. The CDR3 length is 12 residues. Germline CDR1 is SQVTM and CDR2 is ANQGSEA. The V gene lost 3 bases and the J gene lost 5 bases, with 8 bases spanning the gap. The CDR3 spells CSVDRANNEQFF. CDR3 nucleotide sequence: TGCAGCGTTGATCGGGCTAACAATGAGCAGTTCTTC.

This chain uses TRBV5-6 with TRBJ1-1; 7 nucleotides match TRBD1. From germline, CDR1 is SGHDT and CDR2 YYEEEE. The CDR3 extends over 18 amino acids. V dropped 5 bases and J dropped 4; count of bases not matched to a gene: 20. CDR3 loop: CASRRTTGQPFIGTEAFF. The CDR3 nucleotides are TGTGCCAGCAGGCGTACTACGGGACAGCCGTTCATCGGCACTGAAGCTTTCTTT.

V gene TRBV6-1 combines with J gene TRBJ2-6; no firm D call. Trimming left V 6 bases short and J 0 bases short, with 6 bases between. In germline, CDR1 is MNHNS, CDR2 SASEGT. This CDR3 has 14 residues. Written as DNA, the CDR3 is TGTGCCAGCAGAGGATACTCTGGGGCCAACGTCCTGACTTTC. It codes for CASRGYSGANVLTF.

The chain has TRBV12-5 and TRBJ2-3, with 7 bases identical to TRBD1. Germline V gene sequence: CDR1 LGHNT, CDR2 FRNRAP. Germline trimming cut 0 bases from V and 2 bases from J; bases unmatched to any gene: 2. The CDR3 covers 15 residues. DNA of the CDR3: TGTGCTAGTGGTTTGGTGGGACAGCACACAGATACGCAGTATTTT. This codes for CASGLVGQHTDTQYF.

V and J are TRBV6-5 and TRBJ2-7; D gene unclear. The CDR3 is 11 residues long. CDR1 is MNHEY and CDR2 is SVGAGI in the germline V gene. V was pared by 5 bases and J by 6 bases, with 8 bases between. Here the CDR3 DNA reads TGTGCCAGCAGTATAGGTATCGAGCAGTACTTC. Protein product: CASSIGIEQYF.

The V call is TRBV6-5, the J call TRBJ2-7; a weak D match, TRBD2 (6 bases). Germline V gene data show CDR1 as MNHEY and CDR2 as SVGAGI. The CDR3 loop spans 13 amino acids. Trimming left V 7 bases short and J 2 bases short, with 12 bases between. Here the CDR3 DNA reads TGTGCCAGCATGCCCCGCGGGGCCTACGAGCAGTACTTC. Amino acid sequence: CASMPRGAYEQYF.

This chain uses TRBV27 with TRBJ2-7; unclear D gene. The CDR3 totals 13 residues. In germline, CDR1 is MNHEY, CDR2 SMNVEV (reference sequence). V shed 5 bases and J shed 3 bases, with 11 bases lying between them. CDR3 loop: CASSPRPNYEQYF. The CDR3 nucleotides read TGTGCCAGCAGTCCCCGGCCGAACTACGAGCAGTACTTC.